Included here is one T cell receptor beta chain sequence, with context. Its antigen is unknown. CDR3 length: 14 amino acids. Germline CDR1 is KGHSH and CDR2 is LQKENI. This sample stems from a study of CXCR3-negative and CXCR3-positive naive CD8 T cells. Study results and caveats: After cryopreservation, expression of CXCR3 was partially reduced, and most assays were run with fresh PBMCs. When CXCR3-positive naive cells were set against CXCR3-negative naive cells, the former had more hydrophobic TRB CDR3s. TCR strength was inferred from TRB CDR3 properties, while surface CD5 was comparable between naive subsets. For memory CD8+ cells diversity was much lower, but both naive subsets had comparably high diversity.

The libraries of TRB cDNA were constructed through 5' RACE using UMI labels. Reprocessing the 5' RACE reads, TCRdb reports a single entry for every CDR3 protein and omits DNA. The sample data list roughly 140,000 distinct CDR3 sequences. Cells classed as naive CD8+ T cells were CD45RO-CCR7+CD27+CD95-. The origin of this receptor is a human donor in good health. Some clones in this sample may be carry-over from other donors' samples. This chain connects TRBV18 to TRBJ2-7. Sequenced material: naive CXCR3+ CD8+ T cells from blood. Subset: CD45RO-CCR7+CD27+CD95- naive CD8+ T cells expressing CXCR3 (TNR3+). The CDR3 protein is CASSPHPGFDEQYF.